The 8 T cell receptor beta chains below come from one sample, sequenced in a study of cytomegalovirus exposure and HLA in healthy donors. Measured with immunoSEQ multiplex PCR; TCRdb has only the in-frame clones, and not every one. The table has approximately 270,000 clones, nearly 90% seen once. The specimen sequenced was PBMCs. These receptors were taken from a woman aged 18-35 years in good health and CMV-seronegative.

This rearrangement joins TRBV9 to TRBJ2-1; TRBD2 agrees at 14 bases. Germline V gene lookup returns CDR1 SGDLS and CDR2 YYNGEE. The length of the CDR3 is 15 residues. The V segment lost 4 bases and the J segment 10 bases; nucleotides outside the gene matches: 7. The CDR3 spells CASSLGLAGAREQFF. CDR3 bases: TGTGCCAGCAGCTTGGGACTAGCGGGGGCTCGGGAGCAGTTCTTC.

The chain is built from TRBV4-3 and TRBJ2-7; a weak D match, TRBD2 (6 bases). This CDR3 spans 14 amino acids. Trimming left V 1 base short and J 2 bases short, with 9 bases between. CDR1 is LGHNA, CDR2 YSLEER, per germline. The CDR3 sequence: CASSQVEGTYEQYF. The CDR3 DNA sequence: TGCGCCAGCAGCCAAGTGGAGGGGACCTACGAGCAGTACTTC.

This sequence joins TRBV7-3 and TRBJ2-1; 12 nucleotides align to TRBD2. V shed 2 bases and J 7 bases; nucleotides not matched to a gene: 6. The CDR3 is 16 residues long. Germline CDR1 reads SGHTA; CDR2 reads FQGTGA. CDR3 region: CASSLPPSGGGNEQFF. In DNA, the CDR3 is TGTGCCAGCAGCTTACCCCCTAGCGGGGGGGGGAATGAGCAGTTCTTC.

This clone was found a few times. CDR3 bases: TGCGCCAGCAGCCAGGGGACAACTAGCAATCAGCCCCAGCATTTT. Amino acids: CASSQGTTSNQPQHF. The chain combines TRBV4-1 with TRBJ1-5, with D possibly matching TRBD1 (6 bases). The V and J ends lost 3 bases and 0 bases respectively, with 9 bases between them. CDR1 is MGHRA, CDR2 YSYEKL, per germline. This CDR3 has 15 amino acids.

J is TRBJ1-1 and V is TRBV7-2, with a possible D match to TRBD1 (5 bases). Germline CDR1 and CDR2: SGHTA and FQGNSA. Trimming took 2 bases from V and 5 from J, leaving 9 bases between them. The CDR3 extends over 13 amino acids. CDR3 nucleotides: TGTGCCAGCAGCTTACAGGGAGGGACTGAAGCTTTCTTT. Protein: CASSLQGGTEAFF.

This clone has only one observation. The CDR3 region is CASSLAGRVETQYF. CDR3 in DNA: TGTGCCAGCAGCTTAGCCGGCCGGGTGGAGACCCAGTACTTC. The chain has TRBV7-6 and TRBJ2-5; D is unclear. This CDR3 spans 14 amino acids. Per germline, CDR1 SGHVS and CDR2 FNYEAQ. Trimming shortened V by 0 bases and J by 5 bases, and 10 bases separated the two germline ends. Supplemented by reference TRBV7-6 and TRBJ2-5, the full variable domain reads GAGVSQSPRYKVTKRGQDVALRCDPISGHVSLYWYRQALGQGPEFLTYFNYEAQQDKSGLPNDRFSAERPEGSISTLTIQRTEQRDSAMYRCASSLAGRVETQYFGPGTRLLVL.

The chain carries TRBV28 and TRBJ1-1; D call uncertain. CDR1 and CDR2 (germline): MDHEN, SYDVKM. V lost 6 bases and J lost 1, with 9 bases in between. This CDR3 has 13 amino acids. The chain's CDR3 is CASSLTPNTEAFF. CDR3 DNA: TGTGCCAGCAGCCTTACACCGAACACTGAAGCTTTCTTT.

The V and J genes are TRBV14 and TRBJ2-1; 8 bases align to TRBD1. Germline assignment: CDR1 SGHDN and CDR2 FVKESK. Trimming removed 3 bases from V and 6 bases from J; junction bases left unmatched: 7. This CDR3 has 15 amino acids. CDR3 DNA sequence: TGTGCCAGCAGCCAGGCAGGGGGCAGGGGCAATGAGCAGTTCTTC. Encoded protein: CASSQAGGRGNEQFF. Full variable domain (remainder filled in from reference TRBV14 and TRBJ2-1): EAGVTQFPSHSVIEKGQTVTLRCDPISGHDNLYWYRRVMGKEIKFLLHFVKESKQDESGMPNNRFLAERTGGTYSTLKVQPAELEDSGVYFCASSQAGGRGNEQFFGPGTRLTVL.